This T cell receptor (beta chain) was observed in a study of CD8 T cells in ankylosing spondylitis (dated 2017 in TCRdb). In the study overall: The study profiled T cell receptor beta repertoires in healthy donors and ankylosing spondylitis patients to find disease-linked TCR variants. The full study cohort comprised 25 ankylosing spondylitis patients and roughly 110 healthy donors. Peripheral blood samples were taken, and synovial fluid was additionally collected from ankylosing spondylitis patients.

These reads were obtained on an Illumina HiSeq 2500. TCR beta libraries were prepared by quantitative 5'-RACE with molecular barcodes. In the paper's pipeline: Disease-linked TCR variants were identified with a new computational method built on a probabilistic model of VDJ rearrangement. TCRdb reanalyzed the raw reads on its own, using fastp at Q25 for trimming and MiXCR for clone calling, and kept in-frame beta chains. Entries that share a CDR3 protein sequence are merged under the most common genes and DNA. V and J calls and clone size were set by TCRdb, not the authors. This sample lists 150,000 to 200,000 distinct CDR3 sequences; 15% to 20% were detected once. The top ten hold roughly 4% of the sample. From the cysteine up to the valine, the CDR3 has a length of 13 residues. Only the CDR3 part of the read is kept: 39 bases, read in frame from the first base. The germline V gene specifies SNHLY as CDR1 and FYNNEI as CDR2. V is cut by 5 bases and J by 2 bases, and the space between the germline ends is 10 bases.

This clonotype came up many times. No antigen is known for it. No per-base quality is available; no much larger clone lies one base away. The investigation overall reported the following: Blood from ankylosing spondylitis patients appeared to be characterized by a TCR beta motif composed of about eight highly homologous amino acid variants. In peripheral blood, the disease-linked clones were found at relatively low frequencies and had a CD8+ phenotype. According to the report, matched synovial fluid samples from ankylosing spondylitis patients were significantly enriched for the disease-linked clones. Some motif variants had previously been reported in the synovial fluid and blood of reactive arthritis patients, which suggests shared mechanisms of disease initiation.

Sequencing was done on a sample of blood, either unsorted or a sorted T cell fraction (not recorded which). The clonotype was recovered from a male donor aged 10-30 years with ankylosing spondylitis or in good health (not recorded which). Donor details come from another sample of the same person, matched by shared clones. The V and J segments used are TRBV2 and TRBJ2-7, with the D call perhaps TRBD1 or TRBD2, each one matching 5 bases. The CDR3 reads CASSLRDAYEQYV. In nucleotide form, the sequence is TGTGCCAGCAGTCTACGGGACGCCTACGAGCAGTACGTC.